This T cell receptor (beta chain) comes out of a study of blood T cell repertoires in COVID-19. Study overall: COVID-19 samples, acute and convalescent, were from the United States, Italy and Spain. Nucleic acid was either cDNA or gDNA, and it came from T cells, B-cell-depleted T cells, or PBMCs.

Repertoires were generated with immunoSEQ multiplex PCR, while TCRdb's copy carries only in-frame clones and drops some. The sample yields roughly 110,000 clones, around 81% seen once. CDR3 length equals 15 residues. Per germline, CDR1 SGHAT and CDR2 FQDESV (reference sequence). The germline V and J ends were trimmed by 0 bases and 1 base, with 9 bases remaining between them. The chain links TRBV11-1 to TRBJ1-1; D is perhaps TRBD1 (5 bases). The receptor was isolated from a human donor in a cohort sampled during active COVID-19. The sample comprised peripheral blood. The CDR3 DNA sequence: TGTGCCAGCAGCTTAGCCTTTCAGGGGAACACTGAAGCTTTCTTT. Encoded protein: CASSLAFQGNTEAFF.